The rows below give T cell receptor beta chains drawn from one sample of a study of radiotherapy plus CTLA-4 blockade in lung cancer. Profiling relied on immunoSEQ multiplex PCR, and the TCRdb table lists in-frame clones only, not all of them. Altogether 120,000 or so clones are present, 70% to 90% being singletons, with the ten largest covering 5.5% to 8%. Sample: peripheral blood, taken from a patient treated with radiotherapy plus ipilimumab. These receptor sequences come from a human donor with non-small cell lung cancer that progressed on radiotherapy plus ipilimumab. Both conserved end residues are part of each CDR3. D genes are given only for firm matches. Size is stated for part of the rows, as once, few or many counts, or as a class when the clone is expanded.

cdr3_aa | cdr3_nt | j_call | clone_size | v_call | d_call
CASSSSGTGIGELFF | TGTGCCAGCAGCTCCTCCGGGACAGGGATCGGGGAGCTGTTTTTT | TRBJ2-2 | once | TRBV2 | TRBD1
CASNLAGNTGELFF | TGCGCCAGCAACCTAGCGGGTAACACCGGGGAGCTGTTTTTT | TRBJ2-2 | NA | TRBV5-1 | TRBD2
CASNRDVDEQYF | TGTGCCAGCAACAGGGATGTAGACGAGCAGTACTTC | TRBJ2-7 | NA | TRBV2 | NA
CASSLSVVEGMNTEAFF | TGTGCCAGCAGCTTAAGTGTTGTTGAGGGGATGAACACTGAAGCTTTCTTT | TRBJ1-1 | NA | TRBV7-3 | NA
CASSSEDSNTGELFF | TGTGCCAGCAGCTCCGAGGACAGTAACACCGGGGAGCTGTTTTTT | TRBJ2-2 | NA | TRBV7-9 | NA
CASSQALNSEQFF | TGTGCCAGCAGCCAGGCCCTCAATTCTGAGCAGTTCTTC | TRBJ2-1 | NA | TRBV14 | NA
CSVEDIIVETQYF | TGCAGCGTTGAAGATATAATTGTTGAGACCCAGTACTTC | TRBJ2-5 | NA | TRBV29-1 | NA
CASSLLGWQPQHF | TGCGCCAGCAGCTTGTTGGGGTGGCAGCCCCAGCATTTT | TRBJ1-5 | once | TRBV5-1 | NA
CASSFRIGTAPYNEQFF | TGTGCCAGCAGCTTCCGCATCGGGACAGCCCCCTACAATGAGCAGTTCTTC | TRBJ2-1 | NA | TRBV7-8 | TRBD1
CASSNIRGELFF | TGTGCCAGCAGTAACATAAGGGGGGAGCTGTTTTTT | TRBJ2-2 | NA | TRBV28 | NA
CASSDPGTSRYEQYF | TGTGCCAGCAGTGACCCTGGGACTAGTCGGTACGAGCAGTACTTC | TRBJ2-7 | NA | TRBV6-1 | TRBD2
CASRPGTGRNQPQHF | TGTGCCAGCAGGCCTGGGACAGGGCGCAATCAGCCCCAGCATTTT | TRBJ1-5 | NA | TRBV6-6 | TRBD1
CASSPTGIEQYF | TGTGCCAGCAGCCCGACAGGGATCGAGCAGTACTTC | TRBJ2-7 | NA | TRBV7-9 | TRBD1
CASSLDARGGTDTQYF | TGCGCCAGCAGCTTGGATGCCCGGGGGGGCACAGATACGCAGTATTTT | TRBJ2-3 | once | TRBV5-1 | TRBD2
CASSSPRQGKNEKLFF | TGTGCCAGCAGCTCCCCCCGACAGGGAAAAAATGAAAAACTGTTTTTT | TRBJ1-4 | once | TRBV5-5 | TRBD1
CASLPDLGGTDTQYF | TGTGCCAGCCTCCCGGACCTAGGGGGAACAGATACGCAGTATTTT | TRBJ2-3 | NA | TRBV18 | NA
CASSVGPANTEAFF | TGTGCCAGCAGCGTCGGGCCCGCGAACACTGAAGCTTTCTTT | TRBJ1-1 | NA | TRBV9 | NA
CASSEGRDSYNEQFF | TGTGCCAGCAGCGAAGGGCGGGACTCTTACAATGAGCAGTTCTTC | TRBJ2-1 | NA | TRBV7-8 | NA
CASHPGRDYGYTF | TGTGCCAGTCACCCCGGGAGAGACTATGGCTACACCTTC | TRBJ1-2 | NA | TRBV5-6 | NA
CASSMGNGNVGEQYF | TGTGCCAGCAGTATGGGTAACGGGAACGTTGGCGAGCAGTACTTC | TRBJ2-7 | NA | TRBV6-5 | NA
CATSRDRVSTEAFF | TGTGCCACCAGCAGGGATCGGGTTAGCACTGAAGCTTTCTTT | TRBJ1-1 | NA | TRBV15 | NA
CAARGLAETQYF | TGTGCCGCCAGGGGACTTGCTGAGACCCAGTACTTC | TRBJ2-5 | NA | TRBV6-1 | NA
CASSSGTGTEQYF | TGTGCCAGCAGCTCCGGGACAGGGACCGAGCAGTACTTC | TRBJ2-7 | NA | TRBV6-6 | TRBD1
CASSKGSWREPGGYEQYF | TGTGCCAGCAGCAAAGGGTCGTGGCGGGAGCCGGGGGGGTACGAGCAGTACTTC | TRBJ2-7 | NA | TRBV21-1 | NA
CASSPAGGDTQYF | TGTGCCAGCAGCCCGGCGGGGGGAGATACGCAGTATTTT | TRBJ2-3 | NA | TRBV7-3 | TRBD2
CSARLGNTIYF | TGCAGTGCTAGGCTAGGAAACACCATATATTTT | TRBJ1-3 | NA | TRBV20-1 | NA
CASSFQTARTHSNTGELFF | TGTGCCAGCAGCTTTCAGACAGCTAGAACCCACTCGAACACCGGGGAGCTGTTTTTT | TRBJ2-2 | NA | TRBV12-1 | NA
CASSSRLDYYNEQFF | TGTGCCAGCAGCTCCAGACTAGATTATTACAATGAGCAGTTCTTC | TRBJ2-1 | once | TRBV7-8 | NA
CASSRTGDAREQYF | TGTGCCAGCAGCCGGACAGGGGATGCACGGGAGCAGTACTTC | TRBJ2-7 | NA | TRBV7-9 | TRBD1
CAREGSYEQYF | TGTGCCAGGGAAGGATCCTACGAGCAGTACTTC | TRBJ2-7 | NA | TRBV6-6 | NA
CASSLGADSGNTIYF | TGCGCCAGCAGCTTGGGGGCGGACTCTGGAAACACCATATATTTT | TRBJ1-3 | NA | TRBV5-1 | NA
CASSLVGSNTGELFF | TGCGCCAGCAGCTTGGTTGGATCGAACACCGGGGAGCTGTTTTTT | TRBJ2-2 | NA | TRBV5-1 | NA
CATSPVGADTQYF | TGTGCCACCAGCCCCGTGGGGGCAGATACGCAGTATTTT | TRBJ2-3 | NA | TRBV15 | NA
CASDRQLSNYGYTF | TGTGCCAGCGACCGACAGCTGTCTAACTATGGCTACACCTTC | TRBJ1-2 | NA | TRBV6-1 | NA
CASRLAGLTDTQYF | TGTGCCAGCAGACTAGCGGGGCTCACAGATACGCAGTATTTT | TRBJ2-3 | NA | TRBV6-5 | TRBD2
CASSYFEAGKNRYTF | TGTGCCAGCAGTTACTTTGAGGCCGGGAAAAATCGCTACACCTTC | TRBJ1-2 | NA | TRBV6-5 | NA
CASSLGTGLGEQYF | TGTGCCAGCAGCTTAGGTACGGGATTGGGGGAGCAGTACTTC | TRBJ2-7 | NA | TRBV11-2 | NA
CASSISGGATNEKLFF | TGTGCCAGTAGTATTTCAGGGGGAGCAACTAATGAAAAACTGTTTTTT | TRBJ1-4 | NA | TRBV19 | TRBD1
CASSLDGTRVLRQFF | TGTGCCAGCAGCTTAGACGGGACTAGGGTCTTACGGCAGTTCTTC | TRBJ2-1 | NA | TRBV7-9 | TRBD2
CASSLSGGLQETQYF | TGTGCCAGCAGCTTATCGGGTGGATTACAAGAGACCCAGTACTTC | TRBJ2-5 | NA | TRBV7-3 | NA
CASSLGPRIGEQFF | TGTGCCAGCAGCTTAGGGCCACGCATTGGTGAGCAGTTCTTC | TRBJ2-1 | NA | TRBV11-3 | NA
CASNRDRTVGEQFF | TGTGCCAGCAACCGGGACAGGACCGTCGGTGAGCAGTTCTTC | TRBJ2-1 | NA | TRBV6-1 | TRBD1
CAIAPGSASGANVLTF | TGTGCCATCGCCCCCGGGTCGGCCTCTGGGGCCAACGTCCTGACTTTC | TRBJ2-6 | NA | TRBV10-3 | NA
CASSSTGQGGETQYF | TGCGCCAGCAGCTCCACCGGGCAAGGAGGAGAGACCCAGTACTTC | TRBJ2-5 | NA | TRBV5-1 | NA
CATSTELAYKQYF | TGTGCCACCAGCACAGAACTAGCATACAAGCAGTACTTC | TRBJ2-5 | NA | TRBV15 | NA
CASTPLVGTEAFF | TGTGCCAGCACCCCGCTGGTAGGGACTGAAGCTTTCTTT | TRBJ1-1 | NA | TRBV11-1 | NA
CASKLAASYEQYF | TGTGCCAGCAAGCTAGCGGCCTCCTACGAGCAGTACTTC | TRBJ2-7 | NA | TRBV6-5 | TRBD2
CASSFVRGETQYF | TGTGCCAGCAGCTTTGTGAGGGGTGAGACCCAGTACTTC | TRBJ2-5 | once | TRBV11-3 | NA
CASSLRQKETQYF | TGTGCCAGCAGCTTACGGCAGAAAGAGACCCAGTACTTC | TRBJ2-5 | NA | TRBV7-3 | NA
CASSLEGTHLSTDTQYF | TGCGCCAGCAGCTTGGAGGGGACACACTTAAGCACAGATACGCAGTATTTT | TRBJ2-3 | NA | TRBV5-1 | NA
CSVEGPASGRMETQYF | TGCAGCGTTGAAGGCCCCGCTAGCGGGAGAATGGAGACCCAGTACTTC | TRBJ2-5 | NA | TRBV29-1 | TRBD2
CASSLDSLFLRTYNEQFF | TGTGCCAGCAGCTTAGACAGCCTGTTTCTTCGAACTTACAATGAGCAGTTCTTC | TRBJ2-1 | NA | TRBV11-1 | NA
CASRPTGGGTEAFF | TGTGCCAGCAGACCTACAGGGGGCGGCACTGAAGCTTTCTTT | TRBJ1-1 | once | TRBV11-2 | TRBD1
CASSLIGGGGYTF | TGTGCCAGCAGTTTAATAGGGGGCGGTGGCTACACCTTC | TRBJ1-2 | NA | TRBV27 | TRBD1